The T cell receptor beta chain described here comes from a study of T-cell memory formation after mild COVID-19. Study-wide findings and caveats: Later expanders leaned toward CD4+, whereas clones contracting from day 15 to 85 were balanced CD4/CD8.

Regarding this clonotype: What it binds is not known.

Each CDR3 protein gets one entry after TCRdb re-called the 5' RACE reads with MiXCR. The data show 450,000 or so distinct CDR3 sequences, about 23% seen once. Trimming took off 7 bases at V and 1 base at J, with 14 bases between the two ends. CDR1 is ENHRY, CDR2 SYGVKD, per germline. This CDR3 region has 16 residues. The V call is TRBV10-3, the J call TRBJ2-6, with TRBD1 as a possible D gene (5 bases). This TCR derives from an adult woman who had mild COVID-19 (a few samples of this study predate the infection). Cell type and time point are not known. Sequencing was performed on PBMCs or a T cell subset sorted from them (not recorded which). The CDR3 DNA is TGTGCCATCACCTCGACAGCCCTGTCTGGGGCCAACGTCCTGACTTTC. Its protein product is CAITSTALSGANVLTF.